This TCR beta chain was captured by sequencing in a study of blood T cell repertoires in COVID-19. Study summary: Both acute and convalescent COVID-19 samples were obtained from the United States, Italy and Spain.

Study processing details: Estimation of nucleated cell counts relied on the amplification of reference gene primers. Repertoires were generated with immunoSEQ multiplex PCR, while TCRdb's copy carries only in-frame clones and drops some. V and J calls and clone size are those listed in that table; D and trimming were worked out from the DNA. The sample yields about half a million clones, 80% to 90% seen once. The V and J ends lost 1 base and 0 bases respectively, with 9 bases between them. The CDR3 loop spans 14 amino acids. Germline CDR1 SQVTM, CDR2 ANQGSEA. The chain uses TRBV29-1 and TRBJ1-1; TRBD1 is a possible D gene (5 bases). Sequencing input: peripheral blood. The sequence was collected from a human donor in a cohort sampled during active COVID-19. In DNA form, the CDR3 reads TGCAGCGTTGAAGGGGGGGAACTGAACACTGAAGCTTTCTTT. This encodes CSVEGGELNTEAFF.